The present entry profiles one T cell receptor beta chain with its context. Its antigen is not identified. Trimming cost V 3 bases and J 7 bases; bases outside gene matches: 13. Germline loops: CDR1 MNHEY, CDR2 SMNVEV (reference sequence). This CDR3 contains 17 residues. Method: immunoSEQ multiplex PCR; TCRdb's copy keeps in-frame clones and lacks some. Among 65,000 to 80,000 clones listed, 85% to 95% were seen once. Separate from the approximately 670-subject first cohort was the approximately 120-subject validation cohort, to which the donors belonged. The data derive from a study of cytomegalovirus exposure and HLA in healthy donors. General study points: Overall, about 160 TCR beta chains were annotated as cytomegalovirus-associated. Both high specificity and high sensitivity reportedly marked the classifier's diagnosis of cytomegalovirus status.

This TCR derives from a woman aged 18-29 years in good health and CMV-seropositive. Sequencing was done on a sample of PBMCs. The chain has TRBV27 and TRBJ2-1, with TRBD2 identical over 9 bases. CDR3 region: CASSLAGGRAFLNEQFF. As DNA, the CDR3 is TGTGCCAGCAGTTTGGCTGGCGGGAGGGCCTTTTTGAATGAGCAGTTCTTC.